This record covers a single T cell receptor (beta chain). Its recognized antigen is unknown. Base qualities are not at hand, and no much larger clone is one base apart. The same CDR3 arises from other DNA sequences in this sample as well. Each collaborating institution followed its own protocols to collect whole blood in K2EDTA tubes. For TCRbeta analysis, collaborator samples were shipped as frozen whole blood, as isolated PBMCs, or as DNA extracted from either sample type. The immunoSEQ Assay, a bias-controlled multiplex PCR, was used to amplify TCRbeta CDR3 regions from genomic DNA. Per the authors' processing: The number of nucleated cells in each sample was estimated by amplification of reference gene primers within the assay. To quantify the absolute abundance of each unique TCRbeta CDR3 rearrangement, sequence reads were collapsed and filtered. For each sample, productive Simpson clonality was calculated as the square root of Simpson's diversity index over productive rearrangements. TCRdb holds this immuneACCESS table with in-frame rearrangements only. Some clones are missing; in checked studies, unresolved V genes explain under half, and the rest has no known cause. V, J and clone size are taken as reported in that table, and D and trimming were inferred from the DNA itself. Across this sample there are 90,000 to 100,000 clones, with around nine tenths seen only once. The ten largest clones represent less than 2% of the sample.

CDR1 and CDR2 were assigned from the germline V gene (reference sequence) as SGHNT and YYREEE. CDR3 length: 14 amino acids, cysteine to phenylalanine. Kept here is only the CDR3 DNA, which spans 42 bases and is read in frame from base 1. V is cut by 3 bases and J by 7 bases, and the space between the germline ends is 14 bases. The data were obtained in a study of blood T cell repertoires in COVID-19 (dated by TCRdb to the early 2020s). As for the study more broadly: The collaborator samples originated in the United States, Italy and Spain and spanned the acute and convalescent phases of COVID-19. The prospective study material was composed of cDNA or gDNA derived from T cells, B-cell-depleted T cells, or PBMCs. Where available, HLA class I and class II types were taken from metadata supplied by the sample provider and were not determined by assay-based typing. Samples came from the ongoing ImmuneRACE study (first 160 participants) plus 1,254 subjects from 6 global collaborators. Sample metadata almost always included a de-identified subject ID, COVID-19 status, age in years and sex. The dataset comprised deeply sampled blood TCRbeta repertoires from subjects exposed to, actively infected with, or recovered from COVID-19. A freely available public database, intended as a resource for researchers studying the immune response to SARS-CoV-2, is where the repertoires were released. Broad study findings and their caveats: The quantity of clinical and demographic metadata differed by source and by participant and was supplied without curation.

Sequencing was performed on peripheral blood. The receptor comes from an elderly man with acute or convalescent COVID-19. The rearrangement combines TRBV5-4 with TRBJ1-5, with a weak D call of TRBD1 (5 bases match). Here the CDR3 is given as CASSSGGPGQPQHF. The nucleotide sequence is given as TGTGCCAGCAGCTCCGGGGGACCGGGCCAGCCCCAGCATTTT.